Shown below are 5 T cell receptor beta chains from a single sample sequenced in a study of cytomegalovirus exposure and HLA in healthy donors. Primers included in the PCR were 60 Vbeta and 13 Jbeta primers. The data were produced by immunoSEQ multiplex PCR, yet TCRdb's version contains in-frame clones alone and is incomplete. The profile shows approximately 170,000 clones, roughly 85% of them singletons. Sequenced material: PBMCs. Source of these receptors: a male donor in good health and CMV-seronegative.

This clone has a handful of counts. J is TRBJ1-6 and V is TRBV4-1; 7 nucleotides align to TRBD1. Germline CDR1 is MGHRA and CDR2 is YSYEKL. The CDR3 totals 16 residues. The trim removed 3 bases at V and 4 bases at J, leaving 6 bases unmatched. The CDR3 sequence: CASSQLTTGYNSPLHF. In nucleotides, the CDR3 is TGCGCCAGCAGCCAGTTAACGACAGGGTATAATTCACCCCTCCACTTT.

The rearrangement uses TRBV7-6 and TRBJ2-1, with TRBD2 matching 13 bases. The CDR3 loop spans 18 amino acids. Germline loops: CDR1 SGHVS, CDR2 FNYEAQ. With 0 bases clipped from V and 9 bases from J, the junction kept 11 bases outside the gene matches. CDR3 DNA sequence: TGTGCCAGCAGCTTAGCGGGGTCGACTAGCGGGAGGAAGGGTGAGCAGTTCTTC. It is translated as CASSLAGSTSGRKGEQFF.

The CDR3 loop is CASSPPRGQGAYEQYF. CDR3 nucleotide sequence: TGTGCCAGCTCACCACCCAGGGGGCAGGGGGCCTACGAGCAGTACTTC. This sequence joins TRBV18 and TRBJ2-7; 8 bases fit TRBD1. The CDR3 consists of 16 residues. Trimming removed 0 bases from V and 2 bases from J; junction bases left unmatched: 6. Germline V gives CDR1 KGHSH, CDR2 LQKENI.

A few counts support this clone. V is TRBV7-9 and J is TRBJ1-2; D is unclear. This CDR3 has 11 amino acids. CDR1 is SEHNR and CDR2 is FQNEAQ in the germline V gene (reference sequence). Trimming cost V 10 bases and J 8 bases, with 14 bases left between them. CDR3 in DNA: TGTGCCAATCAGGATCGCAAAGGCTACACCTTC. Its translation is CANQDRKGYTF.

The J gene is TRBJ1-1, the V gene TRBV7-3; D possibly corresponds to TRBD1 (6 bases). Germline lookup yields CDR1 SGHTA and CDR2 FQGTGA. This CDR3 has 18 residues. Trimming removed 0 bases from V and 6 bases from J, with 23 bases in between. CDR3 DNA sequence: TGTGCCAGCAGCTTAACGCCCTCGGGAGGGGGTCTCTCTCCTGAAGCTTTCTTT. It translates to CASSLTPSGGGLSPEAFF. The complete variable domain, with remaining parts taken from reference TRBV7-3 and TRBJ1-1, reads GAGVSQTPSNKVTEKGKYVELRCDPISGHTALYWYRQSLGQGPEFLIYFQGTGAADDSGLPNDRFFAVRPEGSVSTLKIQRTERGDSAVYLCASSLTPSGGGLSPEAFFGQGTRLTVV.